This T cell receptor (beta chain) was identified during a study of shared clonotypes between healthy human individuals. Whole-study results and caveats: Owing to a small donor count, the genetic and exposure-history diversity represented was limited.

Data came from immunoSEQ multiplex PCR; TCRdb stores just in-frame clones and leaves some out. The table has around 1.9 million clones, 90% to 95% seen once. Note on this clone: Its antigen is unknown.

Selected positively for CCR7 and CD45RO-negative, naive CD8 cells excluded terminally differentiated effector memory CD45RA+ cells. Donation came from healthy HIV-negative adults that had no recent acute infections or vaccinations. The CDR3 covers 17 residues. Trimming cost V 4 bases and J 0 bases; bases outside gene matches: 8. Germline V gene data show CDR1 as SGHRS and CDR2 as YFSETQ. Sequenced material: naive CD8+ T cells from PBMCs. This TCR was sampled from a man aged 18 to 30 in good health. Some clones in this sample may be carry-over from other donors' samples. The V and J genes are TRBV5-1 and TRBJ2-3; 10 bases map to TRBD2. CDR3 protein: CASSLGLARSSTDTQYF. The CDR3 DNA reads TGCGCCAGCAGCCTGGGACTAGCGAGATCTAGCACAGATACGCAGTATTTT.